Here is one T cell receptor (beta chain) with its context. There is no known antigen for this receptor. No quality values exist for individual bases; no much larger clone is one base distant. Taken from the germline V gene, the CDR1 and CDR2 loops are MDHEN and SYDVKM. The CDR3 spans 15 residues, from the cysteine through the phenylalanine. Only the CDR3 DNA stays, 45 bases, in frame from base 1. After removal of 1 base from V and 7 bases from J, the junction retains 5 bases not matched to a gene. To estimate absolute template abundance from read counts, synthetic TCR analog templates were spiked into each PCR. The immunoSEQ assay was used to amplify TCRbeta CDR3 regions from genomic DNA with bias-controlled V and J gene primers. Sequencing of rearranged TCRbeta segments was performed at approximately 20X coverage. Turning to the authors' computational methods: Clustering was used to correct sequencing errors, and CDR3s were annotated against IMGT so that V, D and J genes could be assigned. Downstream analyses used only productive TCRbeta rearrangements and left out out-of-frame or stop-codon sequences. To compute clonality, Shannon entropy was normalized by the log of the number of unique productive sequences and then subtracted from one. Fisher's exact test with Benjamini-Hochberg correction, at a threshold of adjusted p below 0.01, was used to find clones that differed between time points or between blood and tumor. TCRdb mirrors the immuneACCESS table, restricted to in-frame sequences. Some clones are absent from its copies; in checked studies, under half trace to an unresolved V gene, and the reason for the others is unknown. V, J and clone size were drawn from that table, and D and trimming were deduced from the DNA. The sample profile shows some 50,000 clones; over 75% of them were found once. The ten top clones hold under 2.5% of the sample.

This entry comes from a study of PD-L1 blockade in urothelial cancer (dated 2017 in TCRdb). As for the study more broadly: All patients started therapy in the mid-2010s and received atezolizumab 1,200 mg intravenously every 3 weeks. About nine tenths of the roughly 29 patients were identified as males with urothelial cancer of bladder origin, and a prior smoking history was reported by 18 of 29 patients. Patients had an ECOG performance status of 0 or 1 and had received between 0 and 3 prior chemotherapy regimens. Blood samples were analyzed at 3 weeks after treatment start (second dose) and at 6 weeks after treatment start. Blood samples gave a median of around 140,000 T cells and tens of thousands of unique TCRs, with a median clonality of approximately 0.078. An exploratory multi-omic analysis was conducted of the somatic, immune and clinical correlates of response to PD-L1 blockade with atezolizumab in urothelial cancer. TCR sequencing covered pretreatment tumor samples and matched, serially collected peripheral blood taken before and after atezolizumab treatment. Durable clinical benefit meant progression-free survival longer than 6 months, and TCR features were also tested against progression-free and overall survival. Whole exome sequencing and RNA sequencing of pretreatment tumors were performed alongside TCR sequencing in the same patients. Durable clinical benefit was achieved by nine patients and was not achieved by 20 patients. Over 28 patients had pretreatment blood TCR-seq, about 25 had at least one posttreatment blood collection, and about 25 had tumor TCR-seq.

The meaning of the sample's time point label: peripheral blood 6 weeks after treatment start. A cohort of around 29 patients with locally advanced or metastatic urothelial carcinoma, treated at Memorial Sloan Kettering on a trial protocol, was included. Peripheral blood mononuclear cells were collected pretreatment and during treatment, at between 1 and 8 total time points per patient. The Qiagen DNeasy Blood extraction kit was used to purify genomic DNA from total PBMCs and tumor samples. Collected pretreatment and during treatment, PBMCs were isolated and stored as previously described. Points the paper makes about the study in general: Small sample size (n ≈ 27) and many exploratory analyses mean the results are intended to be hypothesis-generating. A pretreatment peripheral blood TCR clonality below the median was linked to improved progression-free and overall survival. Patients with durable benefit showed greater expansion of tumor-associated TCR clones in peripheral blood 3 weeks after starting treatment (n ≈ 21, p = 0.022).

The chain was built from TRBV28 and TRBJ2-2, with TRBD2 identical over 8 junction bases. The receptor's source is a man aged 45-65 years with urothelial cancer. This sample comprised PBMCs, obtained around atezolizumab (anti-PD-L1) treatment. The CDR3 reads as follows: CASSLSGGASGELFF. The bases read TGTGCCAGCAGTTTATCGGGAGGGGCAAGCGGGGAGCTGTTTTTT.